This TCR beta chain was identified during a study of T cells in Graves' hyperthyroidism and ophthalmopathy. Patients with uncontrolled infections, other autoimmune diseases, pregnancy or lactation were excluded. This clonotype has just a few counts. Amplification of TCR beta CDR3 regions was performed using RNA transcripts as template. The study used the HTBI primer set for a first-round RT-PCR of the TCR CDR3. TCRdb re-derived calls from the multiplex PCR reads in MiXCR, one entry per CDR3 protein. This sample carries around 690,000 distinct CDR3 sequences, less than 25% of them seen once, and the ten largest clones take under 35%. The V gene's germline CDR1 is SGHDT and CDR2 YYEEEE. The CDR3 consists of 14 residues. V shed 4 bases, J shed 15 bases, and the junction held 16 bases outside the gene matches.

Sequencing was carried out using blood. The TCR was taken from a man aged 30 to 39 with Graves' ophthalmopathy. The V call is TRBV5-6, the J call TRBJ2-1, with 7 bases matching TRBD2. The CDR3 is CASSRAGGGLYRFF. In nucleotides, the CDR3 is TGTGCCAGCAGCCGAGCTGGGGGAGGGCTTTATCGGTTCTTC.